The 22 T cell receptor beta chains given below trace back to one sample, sequenced in a study of early T cells in non-severe SARS-CoV-2 infection. MiXCR, run by TCRdb on the 5' RACE reads, gives a single entry per CDR3 protein. The table records tens of thousands of distinct CDR3 sequences, roughly 4.1% of them present only once. Sequencing used whole blood. These receptors were collected from an adult who was a healthcare worker with PCR-confirmed SARS-CoV-2 infection or an uninfected control (not recorded which).

V usage is TRBV27 and J usage is TRBJ2-7, with a tentative D call TRBD2 (5 bases). CDR3 length: 14 residues. V lost 8 bases, J lost 4 bases, and 18 bases lay in between. Germline V gene data show CDR1 as MNHEY and CDR2 as SMNVEV (reference sequence). The CDR3 nucleotides read TGTGCCAGCCAGGAGAGGACTCCTCCTTACGAGCAGTACTTC. Protein: CASQERTPPYEQYF.

There are many counts of this clonotype. The chain uses TRBV7-2 and TRBJ1-4; TRBD1 matches at 10 bases. CDR1 SGHTA and CDR2 FQGNSA come from the germline V gene. CDR3 length: 14 residues. Trimming cost V 2 bases and J 8 bases; bases outside gene matches: 2. The CDR3 is CASSLMGQGEKLFF. The CDR3 DNA follows: TGTGCCAGCAGCTTAATGGGACAGGGGGAAAAACTGTTTTTT. The full variable domain, completed using reference TRBV7-2 and TRBJ1-4, is GAGVSQSPSNKVTEKGKDVELRCDPISGHTALYWYRQSLGQGLEFLIYFQGNSAPDKSGLPSDRFSAERTGGSVSTLTIQRTQQEDSAVYLCASSLMGQGEKLFFGSGTQLSVL.

This chain joins TRBV3-2 and TRBJ2-7; TRBD1, the D gene given by the table, was not confirmed from the DNA. TRBV3-2 is an annotated pseudogene. This CDR3 is built from 17 residues. CDR3 nucleotide sequence: TGTGCCAGCAGCCAAGACGGTGTTGGCAGGGACTCCTACGAGCAGTACTTC. Its translation is CASSQDGVGRDSYEQYF.

This clonotype was counted ten times or more. The chain combines TRBV5-1 with TRBJ2-3; 8 nucleotides match TRBD1. This CDR3 spans 15 amino acids. J was trimmed by 1 base and V by 2 bases; bases with no gene match: 3. The germline V gene has CDR1 SGHRS and CDR2 YFSETQ. The DNA for the CDR3 is TGCGCCAGCAGCTTCACGGGACAGGGCACAGATACGCAGTATTTT. This codes for CASSFTGQGTDTQYF.

This clonotype was seen more than once but under ten times. This chain uses TRBV30 with TRBJ2-2, with D unresolved. V lost 3 bases, J lost 0 bases, and 11 bases lay in between. The CDR3 contains 15 residues. Germline V gene data show CDR1 as GTSNPN and CDR2 as SVGIG (reference sequence). In DNA, the CDR3 is TGTGCCTGGAGGGGCGGCAGCTCGAACACCGGGGAGCTGTTTTTT. Translation: CAWRGGSSNTGELFF.

This clonotype was counted only a few times. The chain uses TRBV5-1 and TRBJ2-7; tentatively, D is TRBD1 (6 bases). CDR1 SGHRS and CDR2 YFSETQ come from the germline V gene. Trimming stripped 3 bases from V and 1 base from J, with 11 bases between. The length of the CDR3 is 14 residues. CDR3 DNA: TGCGCCAGCAGCTCCGGGACACTTTCCTACGAGCAGTACTTC. Amino acids: CASSSGTLSYEQYF.

The chain carries TRBV28 and TRBJ2-2; weak D call: TRBD1 (5 bases). CDR3 size: 13 residues. V dropped 9 bases and J dropped 2 bases, with 10 bases sitting between them. CDR1 is MDHEN and CDR2 is SYDVKM in the germline V gene. CDR3 loop: CASDSTNTGELFF. The DNA for the CDR3 is TGTGCCAGTGACAGTACTAACACCGGGGAGCTGTTTTTT. The variable domain in full, with the rest retrieved from reference TRBV28 and TRBJ2-2, is DVKVTQSSRYLVKRTGEKVFLECVQDMDHENMFWYRQDPGLGLRLIYFSYDVKMKEKGDIPEGYSVSREKKERFSLILESASTNQTSMYLCASDSTNTGELFFGEGSRLTVL.

This clonotype was found many times. This sequence joins TRBV29-1 and TRBJ2-7; 9 bases are shared with TRBD1. CDR1 and CDR2 from the germline V gene are SQVTM and ANQGSEA. Unmatched junction bases numbered 0, after V lost 4 bases and J lost 2 bases. The CDR3 spans 12 residues. Written as DNA, the CDR3 is TGCAGCGTTGGGACAGGGGCCTACGAGCAGTACTTC. This sequence encodes CSVGTGAYEQYF.

This clonotype was seen repeatedly, ten times or more. V gene TRBV20-1 combines with J gene TRBJ1-1, with a tentative D call TRBD1 (5 bases). CDR3 length: 13 amino acids. Between the trimmed V and J ends, which lost 0 bases and 1 base, there was a span of 6 bases. CDR1 and CDR2 (germline): DFQATT, SNEGSKA (reference sequence). CDR3 DNA: TGCAGTGCTAGAGACACAGGGAACACTGAAGCTTTCTTT. Encoded protein: CSARDTGNTEAFF.

This clonotype was observed many times. V gene TRBV28 combines with J gene TRBJ2-3, with a tentative D call TRBD2 (6 bases). This CDR3 comprises 13 residues. Germline lookup yields CDR1 MDHEN and CDR2 SYDVKM. V was trimmed by 3 bases and J by 4 bases, leaving 8 bases between them. The CDR3 DNA reads TGTGCCAGCAGTTTCCCGGGGGCAGATACGCAGTATTTT. Translated: CASSFPGADTQYF.

This clonotype was seen repeatedly, ten times or more. This chain links TRBV5-6 with TRBJ2-1, with 8 bases lining up with TRBD2. Germline CDR1 SGHDT, CDR2 YYEEEE. The CDR3 extends over 14 amino acids. The trim removed 7 bases at V and 4 bases at J, leaving 7 bases unmatched. In DNA, the CDR3 is TGTGCCAGCCAGTGGCGGGGGGCATACAATGAGCAGTTCTTC. Its translation is CASQWRGAYNEQFF.

This clonotype was detected ten times or more. This chain links TRBV2 with TRBJ2-1, with D uncertain. This CDR3 is built from 11 residues. CDR1 SNHLY and CDR2 FYNNEI come from the germline V gene. Trimming left V 11 bases short and J 7 bases short, with 12 bases between. CDR3 in amino acids: CAGRAWNEQFF. CDR3 DNA: TGTGCCGGACGGGCATGGAATGAGCAGTTCTTC.

This clonotype was seen repeatedly, ten times or more. The rearrangement uses TRBV5-4 and TRBJ2-1; 8 bases map to TRBD2. With 4 bases clipped from V and 9 bases from J, the junction kept 9 bases outside the gene matches. In germline, CDR1 is SGHNT, CDR2 YYREEE (reference sequence). The CDR3 spans 14 residues. This CDR3 reads CASSQLTSDGEQFF. The DNA of the CDR3 is TGTGCCAGCAGCCAATTGACTAGCGACGGTGAGCAGTTCTTC.

This clonotype has at least ten counts. This chain uses TRBV28 with TRBJ2-7, with D perhaps matching TRBD1 (5 bases). Per the germline V gene, CDR1 is MDHEN and CDR2 is SYDVKM. The ends were cut back, 3 bases at V and 6 bases at J, with 18 bases in the middle. CDR3 size: 15 residues. The CDR3 protein is CASSFGQGSSSEQYF. CDR3 sequence (DNA): TGTGCCAGCAGTTTTGGACAAGGGTCATCATCCGAGCAGTACTTC.

This clonotype appeared many times. J is TRBJ2-1 and V is TRBV6-2 or TRBV6-3; 9 positions agree with TRBD2. J was trimmed by 0 bases and V by 5 bases; bases with no gene match: 2. This CDR3 is 15 amino acids long. In germline, CDR1 is MNHEY, CDR2 SVGEGT. CDR3 sequence (DNA): TGTGCCAGCAGTCATAGCGGGAGCTCCTACAATGAGCAGTTCTTC. It yields the protein CASSHSGSSYNEQFF.

The rearrangement uses TRBV5-1 and TRBJ2-7; TRBD2 aligns across 12 bases. V was clipped by 4 bases and J by 3 bases; unmatched bases: 5. Germline values: CDR1 SGHRS, CDR2 YFSETQ. CDR3 length: 15 amino acids. The CDR3 region is CASSPTSGRIYEQYF. CDR3 bases: TGCGCCAGCAGCCCTACTAGCGGGAGGATCTACGAGCAGTACTTC.

Many counts were recorded for this clonotype. The rearrangement joins TRBV10-2 to TRBJ1-1; D remains unclear. V was cut by 5 bases and J by 1 base, with 11 bases left in between. The CDR3 extends over 14 amino acids. The germline V gene has CDR1 WSHSY and CDR2 SAAADI. CDR3 nucleotide sequence: TGCGCCAGCAGTTTGGTACAGCCGAACACTGAAGCTTTCTTT. Protein sequence: CASSLVQPNTEAFF.

This clonotype counts as medium-sized. The rearrangement links TRBV7-6 to TRBJ1-1; TRBD1 is a possible D gene (5 bases). The V end lost 2 bases, the J end lost 6 bases, and 10 bases lay between the germline ends. The CDR3 length is 13 residues. Germline assignment: CDR1 SGHVS and CDR2 FNYEAQ. This chain's CDR3 is CASSLPGWAEAFF. CDR3 nucleotide sequence: TGTGCCAGCAGCTTACCAGGGTGGGCTGAAGCTTTCTTT.

This rearrangement joins TRBV25-1 to TRBJ2-7; no definite D call. Per germline, CDR1 MGHDK and CDR2 SYGVNS. V lost 6 bases and J 3 bases, leaving 12 bases between the germline ends. The CDR3 is 13 amino acids. The CDR3 DNA reads as TGTGCCAGCAGGAGACCTCCGGGCTACGAGCAGTACTTC. It yields the protein CASRRPPGYEQYF.

This clonotype has at least ten counts. The chain has TRBV3-1 and TRBJ2-5; D is undetermined. The ends were cut back, 4 bases at V and 2 bases at J, with 5 bases in the middle. Germline V lookup: CDR1 LGHDT, CDR2 YNNKEL (reference sequence). This CDR3 contains 12 residues. The CDR3 here is CASSRPQETQYF. In DNA form, the CDR3 reads TGTGCCAGCAGCCGACCTCAAGAGACCCAGTACTTC.

This clonotype showed up just a few times. This chain links TRBV2 with TRBJ2-5; D might be TRBD2 (5 bases). CDR1 and CDR2 (germline): SNHLY, FYNNEI. V lost 6 bases and J lost 5, with 16 bases in between. CDR3 length: 14 residues. The CDR3 loop reads CASRVLRPGETQYF. The CDR3 nucleotides read TGTGCCAGCAGAGTTCTGAGGCCGGGGGAGACCCAGTACTTC.

Ten or more counts support this clonotype. The chain links TRBV4-2 to TRBJ2-1; 9 bases align to TRBD2. This CDR3 has 15 amino acids. CDR1 and CDR2 (germline): LGHNA, YNFKEQ. With V trimmed by 4 bases and J by 2 bases, 3 bases remained unmatched. The CDR3 sequence: CASSRSGSTYNEQFF. The CDR3 DNA follows: TGTGCCAGCAGCCGTAGCGGGAGTACCTACAATGAGCAGTTCTTC.